Listed below are T cell receptor beta chains from one sample, sequenced in a study of CXCR3-negative and CXCR3-positive naive CD8 T cells. From its re-call of the 5' RACE reads, TCRdb lists each CDR3 protein once, without DNA. The specimen's table records about 43,000 distinct CDR3 sequences. Sequencing was carried out using memory CD8+ T cells from blood. The origin of the receptors is a human donor in good health. Some clones in this sample may be carry-over from other donors' samples. Both conserved end residues are part of each CDR3.

v_call	j_call	cdr3_aa
TRBV9	TRBJ2-1	CASSGSATLTTNEQFF
TRBV6-1	TRBJ1-3	CASGGSTSGNTIYF
TRBV29-1	TRBJ1-2	CSVEDPENYGYTF
TRBV11-2	TRBJ2-2	CASSYRAGELFF
TRBV27	TRBJ1-1	CASSLSGDTEAFF
TRBV28	TRBJ2-7	CASSLPSSYEQYF
TRBV21-1	TRBJ2-7	CASSNGTSLNEQYF
TRBV29-1	TRBJ2-7	CSVEDGTYEQYF
TRBV4-3	TRBJ2-1	CASSQDIPGGYNEQFF
TRBV7-9	TRBJ1-2	CASSLQGPLGYTF
TRBV27	TRBJ2-3	CATKGSGVTDTQYF
TRBV2	TRBJ2-5	CASSFPGTEETQYF
TRBV29-1	TRBJ2-1	CSAPGQEINEQFF
TRBV10-2	TRBJ2-7	CASMTGGYEQYF